These 6 T cell receptor beta chains were all obtained from the same sample, sequenced in a study of shared T cell receptors in the human thymus. Clones were sequenced by immunoSEQ multiplex PCR, and TCRdb holds only the in-frame ones, with some missing. The sample has hundreds of thousands of clones; roughly 88% are singletons. Separately, the same data were catalogued under a study of human thymus T cells.

Sequencing used thymocytes. The receptors here all came from a boy under two years old with a congenital heart defect.

The V call is TRBV6-1, the J call TRBJ1-1, with TRBD1 identical over 10 bases. This CDR3 has 14 residues. Germline lookup yields CDR1 MNHNS and CDR2 SASEGT. Trimming took 4 bases from V and 3 from J; bases not matched to a gene: 2. CDR3 protein: CASSAGTGDTEAFF. CDR3 sequence (DNA): TGTGCCAGCAGTGCTGGGACAGGGGACACTGAAGCTTTCTTT.

The J gene is TRBJ2-7, the V gene TRBV19; tentatively, D is TRBD1 (6 bases). V was trimmed by 4 bases and J by 6 bases, leaving 16 bases between them. Germline assignment: CDR1 LNHDA and CDR2 SQIVND (reference sequence). This CDR3 has 14 residues. The CDR3 DNA follows: TGTGCCAGTAGTACCAATCAGACAGGCTGCGAGCAGTACTTC. This sequence encodes CASSTNQTGCEQYF.

The chain employs TRBV25-1 and TRBJ1-2; 9 positions match TRBD1. Germline lookup yields CDR1 MGHDK and CDR2 SYGVNS. Germline trimming cut 4 bases from V and 8 bases from J; bases unmatched to any gene: 5. The CDR3 loop spans 13 amino acids. CDR3 sequence (DNA): TGTGCCAGCAGTGTACGGACAGGGGACGGCTACACCTTC. As protein: CASSVRTGDGYTF.

This chain connects TRBV15 to TRBJ2-5; D unclear. Germline lookup yields CDR1 LNHNV and CDR2 YYDKDF (reference sequence). The ends were cut back, 1 base at V and 2 bases at J, with 14 bases in the middle. CDR3 length equals 16 residues. As DNA, the CDR3 is TGTGCCACCAGCAGAGTCCTCTCGCGAGTGCAAGAGACCCAGTACTTC. Residues: CATSRVLSRVQETQYF.

The chain recombines TRBV5-6 with TRBJ2-7, with TRBD1 matching over 7 bases. This CDR3 has 15 amino acids. CDR1 is SGHDT, CDR2 YYEEEE, per germline. V lost 0 bases and J lost 6; bases outside the gene matches: 9. CDR3 in amino acids: CASSLVQQGDCEQYF. In DNA, the CDR3 is TGTGCCAGCAGCTTGGTGCAGCAGGGGGATTGCGAGCAGTACTTC.

The chain recombines TRBV9 with TRBJ2-7; possibly TRBD2 for D (5 bases). Per germline, CDR1 SGDLS and CDR2 YYNGEE. V dropped 3 bases and J dropped 2 bases, with 12 bases sitting between them. The CDR3 sequence is 14 residues long. CDR3 amino acids: CASSASDYPYEQYF. For the CDR3, the DNA is TGTGCCAGCAGCGCCTCCGACTACCCCTACGAGCAGTACTTC. Based on the CDR3 plus reference TRBV9 and TRBJ2-7, the full variable domain is DSGVTQTPKHLITATGQRVTLRCSPRSGDLSVYWYQQSLDQGLQFLIQYYNGEERAKGNILERFSAQQFPDLHSELNLSSLELGDSALYFCASSASDYPYEQYFGPGTRLTVT.